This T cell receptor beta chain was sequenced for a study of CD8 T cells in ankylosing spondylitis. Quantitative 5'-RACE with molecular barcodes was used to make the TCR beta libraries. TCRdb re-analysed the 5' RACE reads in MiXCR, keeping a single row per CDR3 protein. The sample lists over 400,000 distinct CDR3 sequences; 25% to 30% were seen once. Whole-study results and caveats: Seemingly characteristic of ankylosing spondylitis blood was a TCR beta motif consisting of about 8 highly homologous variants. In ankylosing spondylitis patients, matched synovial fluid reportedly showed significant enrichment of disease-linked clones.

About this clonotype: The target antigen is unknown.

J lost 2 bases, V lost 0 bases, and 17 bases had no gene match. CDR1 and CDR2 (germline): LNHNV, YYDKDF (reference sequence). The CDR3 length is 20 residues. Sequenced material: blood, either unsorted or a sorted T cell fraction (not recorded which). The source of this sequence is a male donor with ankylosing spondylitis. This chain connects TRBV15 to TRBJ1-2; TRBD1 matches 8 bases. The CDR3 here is CATSRDPIRGQEYSNYGYTF. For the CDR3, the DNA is TGTGCCACCAGCAGAGATCCGATCAGGGGGCAAGAATATTCCAACTATGGCTACACCTTC.